This passage covers 16 T cell receptor beta chains from one sample sequenced in a study of low-dose radiotherapy and immunotherapy resistance in tumors. Primers used for first-strand cDNA, a TRAV- and TRBV-specific set, covered both alpha and beta chains. For amplifying TCRs, the PCR ran for 20 to 25 cycles with Phusion, which was used together with a constant-region primer and the adapter on the V primers. TCRdb used MiXCR to reprocess the reads, holding one entry per CDR3 protein. The sample lists 35,000 to 45,000 distinct CDR3 sequences; 25% to 30% were seen once. Sample time point: after trial treatment. Treatment specified: LDRT plus nivolumab, ipilimumab, low-dose cyclophosphamide and aspirin (RACIN trial). This specimen was PBMCs, taken after low-dose radiotherapy plus immunotherapy. These receptors all stem from a male donor with prostate cancer.

This clonotype appeared many times. The chain combines TRBV19 with TRBJ2-3; weak D call: TRBD2 (5 bases). V lost 5 bases and J lost 9, with 18 bases in between. This CDR3 region has 14 residues. Germline CDR1 and CDR2: LNHDA and SQIVND (reference sequence). CDR3 protein: CASSLSSGPGTQYF. The CDR3 nucleotides read TGTGCCAGTAGTCTCTCCTCGGGCCCGGGGACGCAGTATTTT.

A remark on this clonotype: One base separates it from a far larger clone, so it is likely a read error. The CDR3: CASSDPGQENYNEQFF. The CDR3 nucleotides are TGTGCCAGCAGTGACCCGGGACAGGAAAACTACAATGAGCAGTTCTTC. The chain links TRBV6-2 or TRBV6-3 to TRBJ2-1; 8 nucleotides line up with TRBD1. The CDR3 extends over 16 amino acids. V dropped 5 bases and J dropped 3; count of bases not matched to a gene: 9. Per germline, CDR1 MNHEY and CDR2 SVGEGT.

The sample holds many counts of this clonotype. CDR3: CAWSTSVNTEAFF. CDR3 in DNA: TGTGCCTGGAGTACTTCAGTGAACACTGAAGCTTTCTTT. The V gene is TRBV30, the J gene TRBJ1-1; no definite D call. The V and J ends lost 2 bases and 0 bases respectively, with 7 bases between them. This CDR3 contains 13 residues. Germline CDR1 is GTSNPN and CDR2 is SVGIG (reference sequence). Variable domain in full (rest from reference TRBV30 and TRBJ1-1): SQTIHQWPATLVQPVGSPLSLECTVEGTSNPNLYWYRQAAGRGLQLLFYSVGIGQISSEVPQNLSASRPQDRQFILSSKKLLLSDSGFYLCAWSTSVNTEAFFGQGTRLTVV.

This clonotype has only a few counts. The rearrangement links TRBV14 to TRBJ1-4, with D unclear. The CDR3 consists of 15 residues. Trimming removed 0 bases from V and 0 bases from J, with 5 bases in between. Germline V gives CDR1 SGHDN, CDR2 FVKESK. The CDR3 DNA is TGTGCCAGCAGCCAAGATCCTGCAACTAATGAAAAACTGTTTTTT. This encodes CASSQDPATNEKLFF. Together with reference TRBV14 and TRBJ1-4, the CDR3 gives the full variable domain: EAGVTQFPSHSVIEKGQTVTLRCDPISGHDNLYWYRRVMGKEIKFLLHFVKESKQDESGMPNNRFLAERTGGTYSTLKVQPAELEDSGVYFCASSQDPATNEKLFFGSGTQLSVL.

This clonotype was recorded a few times. This chain connects TRBV10-2 to TRBJ2-7; 7 nucleotides line up with TRBD1. CDR3 size: 13 residues. Germline CDR1 WSHSY, CDR2 SAAADI. Trimming removed 6 bases from V and 0 bases from J; junction bases left unmatched: 2. CDR3 DNA: TGCGCCAGCAGGAGGGACAGCTCCTACGAGCAGTACTTC. It yields the protein CASRRDSSYEQYF.

The table lists this clonotype with many counts. This chain uses TRBV3-1 with TRBJ2-7, with D possibly called TRBD1 or TRBD2 (6 bases each). V was shortened by 8 bases and J by 3 bases, with 20 bases between the two germline ends. There are 15 residues in the CDR3. Germline V CDR1 and CDR2: LGHDT, YNNKEL (reference sequence). The CDR3 region is CASGRGSGRIYEQYF. For the CDR3, the DNA is TGTGCCAGCGGAAGGGGGTCAGGGAGGATCTACGAGCAGTACTTC.

This clonotype was found many times. This chain joins TRBV28 and TRBJ2-7, with TRBD2 matching over 9 bases. The V segment lost 2 bases and the J segment 4 bases; nucleotides outside the gene matches: 12. This CDR3 comprises 17 residues. Looked up from germline, CDR1 is MDHEN and CDR2 is SYDVKM. The CDR3: CASSLPSDRREGYEQYF. Here the CDR3 DNA reads TGTGCCAGCAGTTTACCCTCGGACAGGCGGGAGGGTTACGAGCAGTACTTC.

This clonotype was seen many times. V gene TRBV6-2 or TRBV6-3 combines with J gene TRBJ2-3; D gene unclear. This CDR3 is 12 amino acids long. V lost 5 bases and J lost 3, with 6 bases in between. The germline V gene encodes CDR1 MNHEY and CDR2 SVGEGT. CDR3 sequence (DNA): TGTGCCAGCAGTACTCGAACAGATACGCAGTATTTT. This translates into CASSTRTDTQYF.

This clonotype was found many times. This CDR3 is CSATYLGAYEQYF. The CDR3 nucleotides are TGCAGTGCTACCTATCTGGGCGCCTACGAGCAGTACTTC. The rearrangement joins TRBV20-1 to TRBJ2-7; unclear D gene. Looked up from germline, CDR1 is DFQATT and CDR2 is SNEGSKA (reference sequence). Trimming cost V 4 bases and J 2 bases, with 12 bases left between them. The CDR3 is made up of 13 amino acids.

This clonotype was picked up many times. J is TRBJ1-5 and V is TRBV19, with a possible D match to TRBD1 (6 bases). Germline-derived CDR1 and CDR2 are LNHDA and SQIVND (reference sequence). The CDR3 totals 15 residues. V was cut by 1 base and J by 3 bases, with 10 bases left in between. In DNA form, the CDR3 reads TGTGCCAGTAGTATAGGGACGGGGGCCAATCAGCCCCAGCATTTT. Its translation: CASSIGTGANQPQHF.

This clonotype was detected many times. The CDR3 protein is CASSPRDRGTNEQYF. The CDR3 bases are TGCGCCAGCAGCCCCCGGGACAGGGGAACTAACGAGCAGTACTTC. The gene calls are TRBV4-3 and TRBJ2-7; 10 bases agree with TRBD1. The CDR3 extends over 15 amino acids. Germline loops: CDR1 LGHNA, CDR2 YSLEER. V lost 4 bases and J lost 5; bases outside the gene matches: 8.

In its sample, this clonotype was seen many times. This sequence joins TRBV19 and TRBJ1-5, with D uncertain. Trimming took 3 bases from V and 5 from J, leaving 5 bases between them. Germline assignment: CDR1 LNHDA and CDR2 SQIVND (reference sequence). The CDR3 is made up of 12 amino acids. CDR3 sequence reads: CASSMYDQPQHF. The DNA of the CDR3 is TGTGCCAGTAGTATGTATGATCAGCCCCAGCATTTT. The whole variable domain, filled in from reference TRBV19 and TRBJ1-5, reads DGGITQSPKYLFRKEGQNVTLSCEQNLNHDAMYWYRQDPGQGLRLIYYSQIVNDFQKGDIAEGYSVSREKKESFPLTVTSAQKNPTAFYLCASSMYDQPQHFGDGTRLSIL.

This clonotype was seen at least ten times. The V gene is TRBV12-3 or TRBV12-4, the J gene TRBJ2-5, with 8 bases matching TRBD2. V trimming: 2 bases; J trimming: 6 bases; junction bases outside the gene matches: 5. CDR3 length: 14 amino acids. The CDR3, as DNA: TGTGCCAGCAGTTTATCCAGCGGGGGAAAGACCCAGTACTTC. Its protein is CASSLSSGGKTQYF.

This clonotype was seen a few times. The genes are TRBV24-1 and TRBJ2-7; tentatively, D is TRBD2 (6 bases). Germline V gene lookup returns CDR1 KGHDR and CDR2 SFDVKD. CDR3 length: 14 amino acids. Trimming removed 4 bases from V and 5 bases from J, with 14 bases in between. The CDR3 DNA reads as TGTGCCACCAGTGAGGGGCCAGGGAGGAACGAGCAGTACTTC. Residues: CATSEGPGRNEQYF.

This clonotype was recorded many times. This chain uses TRBV3-1 with TRBJ2-6, with TRBD1 as a possible D gene (5 bases). Trimming cost V 5 bases and J 2 bases, with 16 bases left between them. CDR3 length equals 17 residues. Germline CDR1 and CDR2: LGHDT and YNNKEL (reference sequence). The CDR3 coding sequence is TGTGCCAGCAGCTTCCTGCGTCAGGGTCCTGGGGCCAACGTCCTGACTTTC. It yields the protein CASSFLRQGPGANVLTF.

Ten or more counts support this clonotype. This chain uses TRBV7-8 with TRBJ2-1; 15 nucleotides agree with TRBD2. The CDR3 runs 16 residues. Germline trimming cut 5 bases from V and 6 bases from J; bases unmatched to any gene: 5. CDR1 and CDR2 from the germline V gene are SGHVS and FQNEAQ. Here the CDR3 reads CASSPRGLAGGNEQFF. Written as DNA, the CDR3 is TGTGCCAGCAGCCCCAGGGGACTAGCGGGGGGCAATGAGCAGTTCTTC.